What follows is one T cell receptor beta chain and its context. Its recognized antigen is unknown. There are no base qualities to consult, and no much larger clone falls within one base. The CDR3 numbers 16 residues from cysteine through phenylalanine. The retained sequence is limited to the CDR3, 48 bases, with the frame set at the first base. Trimming takes 4 bases off V and 1 base off J; junction bases not matched to a gene: 8. CDR1 and CDR2 were assigned from the germline V gene as SGDLS and YYNGEE. This specimen comes from a study of shared clonotypes between healthy human individuals (dated by TCRdb to the early 2020s). Background on the whole study: The cohort comprised a couple of women and a few men aged 18 to 49 years. Per donor, three plates each were used for CD4 naive and CD4 memory, two for CD8 naive, and one for CD8 memory. To estimate repertoire size and how much clonotypes are shared between individuals, the study performed deep sequencing of blood TCR repertoires from 4 to 6 healthy adults. To increase sequencing depth and limit assay-specific biases, different laboratories used diverse techniques to prepare libraries and sequence TCR repertoires. Each donor's leukapheresis produced roughly between roughly 0.85 and 10 billion PBMCs.

CD8 naive samples were CD45RO-negative cells positively selected for CCR7, giving a CD45RA+CCR7+ population that excluded TemRA cells. The donors were healthy, HIV-negative adults with no recently reported acute infections or vaccinations. Only Caucasian adults living in Nashville, Tennessee, USA were represented among the donors. Blood was collected by leukapheresis, and PBMCs were isolated by Ficoll-Histopaque density gradient centrifugation and then cryopreserved in liquid nitrogen vapor phase. Analytical flow cytometry was used to check the purity and quantity of every magnetically sorted T cell population. Genomic DNA was isolated from each sorted fraction and quantified by UV absorbance on a Nanodrop 2000c. General study outcomes and caveats: Pairwise subsampling led to the expectation that sequencing depth would affect the degree of clonotype sharing among donors. Even with the large sequencing depth, rarefaction of the sorted-subset datasets indicated that sequencing was incomplete. Because the study included a small number of donors, the genetic and exposure-history diversity represented was limited. Compared with non-shared clonotypes, the clonotypes found in all four sorted-subset donors had higher generation probabilities. Only blood was sampled, and tissue TCR repertoires likely differ from those in blood. Approximately 5% of naive CD4, 3.5% of naive CD8, approximately 2% of memory CD4, and more than 0.35% of memory CD8 clonotypes were shared across several donors. Larger estimated clonotype richness was generally found for naive subsets than for memory subsets.

Using the deep immunoSEQ assay, TCR CDR3 regions were amplified from genomic DNA by multiplex PCR. For each cell subset, the extracted genomic DNA was distributed evenly across all wells of several immunoSEQ 96-well plates, and each plate served as one replicate. Each replicate PCR for sorted subsets received 150 to 250 ng genomic DNA, equal to tens of thousands of T cell genomes. Purified libraries were quantified with a Qubit 3.0 fluorometer, sized on a Bioanalyzer 2100, and re-quantified with the KAPA Library Quantification kit. Every immunoSEQ 96-well plate was sequenced on a dedicated single-read 150-cycle Illumina NextSeq 550 flow cell. Regarding the original processing steps: Because the immunoSEQ output held only junctional sequences and lacked quality scores, the filtering could not match the filtering applied to full-length reads. To assign V/J genes and CDR3, sequences were annotated against IMGT germline references using PyIR, a Python wrapper for IgBLAST v1.9. Reads with weak V/J assignments (E-value above 1e-6), missing CDR3, stop codons, out-of-frame junctions, or ambiguous translated residues were removed. V3J clonotypes were defined as sequences sharing the same inferred V gene, J gene, and CDR3 amino acid sequence. To compute the percentage overlap between repertoires, the number of shared unique clonotypes was divided by the size of the smaller repertoire. RTK rarefaction, the Chao1 estimator, and Recon v2.1 estimates of unobserved clonotypes were used to assess repertoire richness. Generation probabilities for all TCRbeta clonotypes obtained by the gDNA method from a handful of donors were computed using OLGA. The immuneACCESS repertoire file appears here via TCRdb, limited to in-frame rearrangements. These files lack a portion of the clones; in checked studies, under half of the deficit traces to unresolved V genes, and the cause of the others is not known. The V and J calls and clone size were taken over from that table, and D and trimming were inferred from the DNA. The sample contains a few million clones, 85% to 95% of them found a single time. The top ten clones comprise over 1.5% of the sample.

The chain couples TRBV9 to TRBJ2-1, with 7 bases aligning to TRBD2. Material: naive CD8+ T cells from PBMCs. What the cell subset or site label conveys for this sample: CD45RA+CCR7+. The source is a man between 18 and 29 years old in good health. Some clones in this sample may be carry-over from other donors' samples. The DNA sequence is TGTGCCAGCAGCACTACCGGGACTACATCCTACAATGAGCAGTTCTTC. This sequence encodes CASSTTGTTSYNEQFF.